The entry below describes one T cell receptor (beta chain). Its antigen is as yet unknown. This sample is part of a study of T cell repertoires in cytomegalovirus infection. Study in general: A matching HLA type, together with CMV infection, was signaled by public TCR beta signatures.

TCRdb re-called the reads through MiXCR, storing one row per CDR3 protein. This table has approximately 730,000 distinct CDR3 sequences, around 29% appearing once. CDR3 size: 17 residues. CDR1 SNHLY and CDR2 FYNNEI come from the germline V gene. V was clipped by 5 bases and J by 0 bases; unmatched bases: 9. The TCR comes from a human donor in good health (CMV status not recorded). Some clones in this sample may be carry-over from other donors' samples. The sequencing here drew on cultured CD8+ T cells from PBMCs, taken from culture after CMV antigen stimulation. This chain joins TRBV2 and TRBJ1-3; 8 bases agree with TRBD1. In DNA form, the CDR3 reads TGTGCCAGCAGTTTGGGACAGGATATTCTCTCTGGAAACACCATATATTTT. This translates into CASSLGQDILSGNTIYF.